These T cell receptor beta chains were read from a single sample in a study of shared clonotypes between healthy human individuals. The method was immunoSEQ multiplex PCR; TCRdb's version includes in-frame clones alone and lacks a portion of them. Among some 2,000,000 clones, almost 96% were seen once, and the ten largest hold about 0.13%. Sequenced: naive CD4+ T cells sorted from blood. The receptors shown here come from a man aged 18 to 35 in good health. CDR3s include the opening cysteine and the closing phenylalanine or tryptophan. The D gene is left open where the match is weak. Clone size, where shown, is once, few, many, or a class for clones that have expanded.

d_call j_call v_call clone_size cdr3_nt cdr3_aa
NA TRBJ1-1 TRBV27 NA TGTGCCAGCAGTCCCCGGGGGGGAGCCCCTGGGGCTTTCTTT CASSPRGGAPGAFF
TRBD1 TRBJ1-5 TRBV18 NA TGTGCCAGCTCACGGTCGACGGACAGGGCGGGTCAGCCCCAGCATTTT CASSRSTDRAGQPQHF
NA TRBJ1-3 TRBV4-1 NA TGCGCCAGCAGCCAAGAGGCCGGGGCTCCAGGAAACACCATATATTTT CASSQEAGAPGNTIYF
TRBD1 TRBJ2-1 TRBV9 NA TGTGCCAGCAGCGTAGTTAGACAGGGGGCCTCCTACAATGAGCAGTTCTTC CASSVVRQGASYNEQFF
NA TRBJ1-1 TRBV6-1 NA TGTGCCAGCAGTGAACGCATGGATGGGGACACTGAAGCTTTCTTT CASSERMDGDTEAFF
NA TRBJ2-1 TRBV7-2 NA TGTGCCAGCAGTAAGAACGGGGGTTTAGACAATGAGCAGTTCTTC CASSKNGGLDNEQFF
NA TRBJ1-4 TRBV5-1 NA TGCGCCAGCAGCCAAGGGGGGACTAATGAAAAACTGTTTTTT CASSQGGTNEKLFF
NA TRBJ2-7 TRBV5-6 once TGTGCCAGCAGCTCAGGTGGTCCCTACGAGCAGTACTTC CASSSGGPYEQYF
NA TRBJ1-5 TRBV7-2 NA TGTGCCAGCAGCTTAGATACCAATCAGCCCCAGCATTTT CASSLDTNQPQHF
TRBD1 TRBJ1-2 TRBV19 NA TGTGCCAGTAGCCTGGACAGGGGAGGCGGCTACACCTTC CASSLDRGGGYTF
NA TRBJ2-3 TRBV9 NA TGTGCCAGCAGCCAGACAGATACGCAGTATTTT CASSQTDTQYF
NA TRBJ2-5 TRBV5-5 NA TGTGCCAGCAGCCCTGAGGTGGGAGCAGCACAAGAGACCCAGTACTTC CASSPEVGAAQETQYF
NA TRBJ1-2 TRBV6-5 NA TGTGCCAGCAGGTGGCAGGGACATGGCTACACCTTC CASRWQGHGYTF
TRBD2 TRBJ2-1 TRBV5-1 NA TGCGCCAGCAGCATGATACCGGGACTAAGATACAATGAGCAGTTCTTC CASSMIPGLRYNEQFF
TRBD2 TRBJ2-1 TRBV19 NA TGTGCCAGTAGTACCGGAACGACTAGCGGGAGGGCCGACAATGAGCAGTTCTTC CASSTGTTSGRADNEQFF
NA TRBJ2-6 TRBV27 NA TGTGCCAGCAGTTTACGGGGTTCCAACGTCCTGACTTTC CASSLRGSNVLTF
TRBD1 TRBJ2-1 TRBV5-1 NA TGCGCCAGCAGCCCGGGACAGGGAGAACCCAATGAGCAGTTCTTC CASSPGQGEPNEQFF
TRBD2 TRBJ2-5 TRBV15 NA TGTGCCACCAGCTCCGGGAGAGCGGGAGGGGGCGAGACCCAGTACTTC CATSSGRAGGGETQYF
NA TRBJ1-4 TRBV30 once TGTGCCTGGAGGAGAGGGGTAACTAATGAAAAACTGTTTTTT CAWRRGVTNEKLFF
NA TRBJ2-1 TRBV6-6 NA TGTGCCAGCAGTTACCGAGGGACACCTCTGAACAATGAGCAGTTCTTC CASSYRGTPLNNEQFF
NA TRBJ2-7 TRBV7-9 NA TGTGCCAGCAGCTTAGCTAGGCCGTCAAGGGCCTACGAGCAGTACTTC CASSLARPSRAYEQYF
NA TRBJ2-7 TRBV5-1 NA TGCGCCAGCAGCTTGGACAGGGCGCGCTACGAGCAGTACTTC CASSLDRARYEQYF
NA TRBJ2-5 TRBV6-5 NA TGTGCCAGCAGTTACGCCCGGACCCCGTACCAAGAGACCCAGTACTTC CASSYARTPYQETQYF
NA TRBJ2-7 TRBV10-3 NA TGTGCCACTGGGGGGGGGCTCTACGAGCAGTACTTC CATGGGLYEQYF
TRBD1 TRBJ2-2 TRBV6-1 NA TGTGCCAGCAGTGTTTTAGGGGACAGGGGGCGCGTCAACACCGGGGAGCTGTTTTTT CASSVLGDRGRVNTGELFF
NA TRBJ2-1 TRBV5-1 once TGCGCCAGCACATCCGGGGCGGGCAATGAGCAGTTCTTC CASTSGAGNEQFF
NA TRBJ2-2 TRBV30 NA TGTGCCTGGATGAGAGGTGCGGGGGAGCTGTTTTTT CAWMRGAGELFF
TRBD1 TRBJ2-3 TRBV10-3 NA TGTGCCATCACTAGACTCGGGACAGTAAGCACAGATACGCAGTATTTT CAITRLGTVSTDTQYF
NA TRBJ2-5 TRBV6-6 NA TGTGCCAGCAGCCCGGGACTTCCCCAAGAGACCCAGTACTTC CASSPGLPQETQYF
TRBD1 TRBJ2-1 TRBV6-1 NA TGTGCCAGCAGTGACGAGGGGGCGTTCGGGCAGTTCTTC CASSDEGAFGQFF
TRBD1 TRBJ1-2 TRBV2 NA TGTGCCAGCAGTCCGGGACAGGGGAATGGCTACACCTTC CASSPGQGNGYTF
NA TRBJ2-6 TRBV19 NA TGTGCCAGTAGAACTGGGTCAGGGGCCAACGTCCTGACTTTC CASRTGSGANVLTF
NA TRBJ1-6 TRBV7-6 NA TGTGCCAGCAGCTTGGGGGGGCTCGATTCACCCCTCCACTTT CASSLGGLDSPLHF
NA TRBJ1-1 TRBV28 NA TGTGCCAGCAGTCTCGGACGGAAACTGAACACTGAAGCTTTCTTT CASSLGRKLNTEAFF
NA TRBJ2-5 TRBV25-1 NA TGTGCCAGCAGTGATGGCGCCCGGGAGACCCAGTACTTC CASSDGARETQYF
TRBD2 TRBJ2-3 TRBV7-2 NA TGTGCCAGCAGCTTAGTAAATAGCGGGGGGGGCACAGATACGCAGTATTTT CASSLVNSGGGTDTQYF
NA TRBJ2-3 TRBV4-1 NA TGCGCCAGCAGCCAAGTGGCGGGGGCCACAGATACGCAGTATTTT CASSQVAGATDTQYF
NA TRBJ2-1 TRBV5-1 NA TGCGCCAGCAGCTCGCTCGGGGGTCGGTCCTACAATGAGCAGTTCTTC CASSSLGGRSYNEQFF
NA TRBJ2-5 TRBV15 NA TGTGCCACTTCTCCCGGGACTGGTGGCGGGGAGACCCAGTACTTC CATSPGTGGGETQYF
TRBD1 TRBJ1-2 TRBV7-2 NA TGTGCCAGCAGCCTAGGGGGCTTGGACTATGGCTACACCTTC CASSLGGLDYGYTF
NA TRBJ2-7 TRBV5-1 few TGCGCCAGCAGCCGGGACTTCTCCTACGAGCAGTACTTC CASSRDFSYEQYF
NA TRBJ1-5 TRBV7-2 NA TGTGCCAGCAGCTTAGATCAAGGGGTGTCGCCCCAGCATTTT CASSLDQGVSPQHF
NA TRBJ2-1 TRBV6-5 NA TGTGCCAGCACCGAGGGCTCCTACAATGAGCAGTTCTTC CASTEGSYNEQFF
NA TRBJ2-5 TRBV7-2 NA TGTGCCAGCAGCTTAAGGCGGGGAGAAGAGACCCAGTACTTC CASSLRRGEETQYF
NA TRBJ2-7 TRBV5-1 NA TGCGCCAGCAGCTTGCGGTGGACATTGAGGGGTGACCACGAGCAGTACTTC CASSLRWTLRGDHEQYF
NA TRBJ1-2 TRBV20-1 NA TGCAGTGCTACCCAAGGCTACACCTTC CSATQGYTF